This TCR beta chain emerged from a study of T cell responses to AZD1222 COVID-19 vaccine. Study conclusions and caveats: Unmutated variant regions are reportedly the target of nearly half of TCRs that are spike-specific. The donor group comprised mostly white British people and more females; the analysis possibly underestimated clonal diversity.

Germline V gives CDR1 MNHEY, CDR2 SVGAGI. V lost 1 base and J lost 5; bases outside the gene matches: 10. The CDR3 is 16 amino acids. Worth noting for this clone: Its cognate antigen is unknown.

Profiled with immunoSEQ multiplex PCR; TCRdb holds only in-frame clones, not every one. The sample consists of fewer than 150,000 clones, 84% of them appearing once. This sample comprised peripheral blood, obtained on day 0 of AZD1222 vaccination. The receptor comes from an adult in good health. The gene calls are TRBV6-5 and TRBJ2-7; 8 nucleotides match TRBD1. The DNA for the CDR3 is TGTGCCAGCAGTTACTTTGGGATCGGGGACAGGAACGAGCAGTACTTC. This encodes CASSYFGIGDRNEQYF.